This section outlines one T cell receptor beta chain sequence together with its context. Its target is unknown. Germline loops: CDR1 LNHNV, CDR2 YYDKDF (reference sequence). The CDR3 totals 15 residues. V dropped 0 bases and J dropped 7; count of bases not matched to a gene: 4. This specimen belongs to a study of blood T cells in healthy people across ages. Study results and limitations: Observed TCR beta diversity per million T cells went down as age went up. This fall followed a roughly linear course with age.

Using a J-beta primer mix together with a sample-barcoded 5' primer, a second PCR was run for roughly 6 to 11 cycles. TCRdb recomputed calls from the 5' RACE reads with MiXCR, one row per CDR3 protein. The data hold about 1.4 million distinct CDR3 sequences, with 45% to 70% observed a single time. The source of this sequence is a man aged 18 to 30 in good health. The sequencing input was blood. The V gene is TRBV15, the J gene TRBJ1-4; TRBD1 agrees at 8 bases. The CDR3 sequence is CATSRDAQGGEKLFF. For the CDR3, the DNA is TGTGCCACCAGCAGAGATGCACAGGGGGGTGAAAAACTGTTTTTT.